The clone carrying this T cell receptor beta chain was seen a handful of times. Its antigen remains unknown. Peripheral blood samples of approximately 10 milliliters were drawn from each donor. There were at least 6 micrograms of total RNA extracted from every sample. This CDR3 spans 14 amino acids. Trimming took 1 base from V and 13 from J, leaving 14 bases between them. Together with a sample-barcoded 5' primer, a J-beta primer mix was included in a second PCR lasting roughly 6 to 12 cycles. Using its own MiXCR run on the 5' RACE reads, TCRdb lists one record per CDR3 protein. The sample lists about 1.6 million distinct CDR3 sequences; around 35% were seen once. The data derive from a study of blood T cells in healthy people across ages. General study results and limits: No one knew whether donors had CMV, which possibly confounded expanded clonotype changes. Getting older went along with TCR beta diversity per million T cells dropping roughly linearly.

The TCR originated in a woman in her thirties in good health. J is TRBJ1-6 and V is TRBV12-3 or TRBV12-4; D is perhaps TRBD1 (6 bases). The sequenced sample was blood. The DNA of the CDR3 is TGTGCCAGCAGTTTAGGGGGGGGCGAGTGGCCCCTCCACTTT. Translation gives CASSLGGGEWPLHF.